This T cell receptor (beta chain) was sequenced during a study of T cell responses to AZD1222 COVID-19 vaccine. The assay was immunoSEQ multiplex PCR, and TCRdb's table has in-frame clones only and misses some. The sample has about 150,000 clones; more than 85% are singletons. The CDR3 sequence is 13 residues long. V lost 5 bases to trimming and J lost 7 bases; unmatched junction nucleotides: 6. Per the germline V gene, CDR1 is SNHLY and CDR2 is FYNNEI. The rearrangement uses TRBV2 and TRBJ1-1; 8 positions match TRBD1. Sample: peripheral blood, taken 28 days after the second AZD1222 dose. The TCR comes from an adult who received the AZD1222 COVID-19 vaccine. CDR3 sequence: CASSRQGAVEAFF. The CDR3 coding sequence is TGTGCCAGCAGTCGTCAGGGGGCGGTTGAAGCTTTCTTT.